Given below is one T cell receptor (beta chain) in context. This CDR3 comprises 15 residues. Germline CDR1 and CDR2: LGHNA and YSLEER. The data were taken from a study of monozygotic twins with inflammatory bowel disease. The study subjected TCRalpha and TCRbeta cDNA to two nested PCRs of 16 and 9 cycles. TCRdb re-called the 5' RACE reads and shows each CDR3 protein once, DNA omitted. The sample includes over 110,000 distinct CDR3 sequences. This chain links TRBV4-3 with TRBJ1-2. The sequence was obtained from a human donor with ulcerative colitis or Crohn's disease, or a healthy co-twin of an affected twin (not recorded which). Sequenced sample: blood. The CDR3 loop reads CASSLIHGVRNGYTF.